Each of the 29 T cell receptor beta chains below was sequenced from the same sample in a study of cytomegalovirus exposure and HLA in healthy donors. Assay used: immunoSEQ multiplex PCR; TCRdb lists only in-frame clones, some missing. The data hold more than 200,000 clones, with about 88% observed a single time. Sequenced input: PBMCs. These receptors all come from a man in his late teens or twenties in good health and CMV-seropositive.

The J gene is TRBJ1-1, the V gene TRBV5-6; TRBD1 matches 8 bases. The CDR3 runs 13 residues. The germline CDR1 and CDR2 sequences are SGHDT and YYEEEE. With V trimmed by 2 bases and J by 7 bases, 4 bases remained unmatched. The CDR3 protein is CASSFGTGGEAFF. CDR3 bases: TGTGCCAGCAGCTTCGGGACAGGCGGTGAAGCTTTCTTT.

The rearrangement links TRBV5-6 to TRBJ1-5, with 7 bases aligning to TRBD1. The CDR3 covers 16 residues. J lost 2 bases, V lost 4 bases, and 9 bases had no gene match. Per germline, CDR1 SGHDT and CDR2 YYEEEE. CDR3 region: CASSAQGVRGNQPQHF. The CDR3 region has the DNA TGTGCCAGCAGCGCCCAGGGGGTTAGGGGCAATCAGCCCCAGCATTTT.

The CDR3 DNA reads TGTGCCAGCAGCCAGCGGGTGCAGGCTAATGAGCAGTTCTTC. Translation: CASSQRVQANEQFF. This chain joins TRBV6-1 and TRBJ2-1; tentatively, D is TRBD2 (6 bases). Germline values: CDR1 MNHNS, CDR2 SASEGT. This CDR3 contains 14 residues. V was pared by 6 bases and J by 7 bases, with 16 bases between.

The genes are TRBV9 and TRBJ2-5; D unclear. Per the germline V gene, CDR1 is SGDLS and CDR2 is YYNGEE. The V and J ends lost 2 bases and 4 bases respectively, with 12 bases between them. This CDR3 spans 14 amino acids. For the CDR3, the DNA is TGTGCCAGCAGCGTTGGACCTCTGGGAGAGACCCAGTACTTC. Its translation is CASSVGPLGETQYF.

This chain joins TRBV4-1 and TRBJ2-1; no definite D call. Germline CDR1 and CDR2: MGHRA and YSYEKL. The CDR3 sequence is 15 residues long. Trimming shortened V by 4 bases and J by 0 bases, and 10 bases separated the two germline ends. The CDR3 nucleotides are TGCGCCAGCAGCCCCGGACCGAGCTCCTACAATGAGCAGTTCTTC. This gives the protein CASSPGPSSYNEQFF.

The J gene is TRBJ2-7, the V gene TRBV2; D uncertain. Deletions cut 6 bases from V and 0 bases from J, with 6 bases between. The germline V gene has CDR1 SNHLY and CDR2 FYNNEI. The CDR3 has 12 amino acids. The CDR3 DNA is TGTGCCAGCAGCCTTAGCTCCTACGAGCAGTACTTC. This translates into CASSLSSYEQYF.

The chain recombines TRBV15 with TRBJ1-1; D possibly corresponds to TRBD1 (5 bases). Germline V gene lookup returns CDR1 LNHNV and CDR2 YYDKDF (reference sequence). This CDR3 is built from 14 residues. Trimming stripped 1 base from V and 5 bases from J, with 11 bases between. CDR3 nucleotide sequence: TGTGCCACCAGCAGAGGGTCTCAGGGAACTGAAGCTTTCTTT. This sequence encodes CATSRGSQGTEAFF.

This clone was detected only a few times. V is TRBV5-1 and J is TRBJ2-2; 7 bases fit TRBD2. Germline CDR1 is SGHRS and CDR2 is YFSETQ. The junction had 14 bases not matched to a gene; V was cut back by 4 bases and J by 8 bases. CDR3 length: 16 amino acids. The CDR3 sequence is CASSVTSVHSRGELFF. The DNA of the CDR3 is TGCGCCAGCAGCGTCACTAGCGTCCATTCGAGAGGGGAGCTGTTTTTT. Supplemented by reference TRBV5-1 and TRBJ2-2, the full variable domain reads KAGVTQTPRYLIKTRGQQVTLSCSPISGHRSVSWYQQTPGQGLQFLFEYFSETQRNKGNFPGRFSGRQFSNSRSEMNVSTLELGDSALYLCASSVTSVHSRGELFFGEGSRLTVL.

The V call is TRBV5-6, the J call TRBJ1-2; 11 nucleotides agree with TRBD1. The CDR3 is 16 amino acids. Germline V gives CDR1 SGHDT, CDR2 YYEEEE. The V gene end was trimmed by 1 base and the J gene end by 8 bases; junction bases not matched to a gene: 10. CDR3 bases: TGTGCCAGCAGCTTGAAGGACAGGGGGCTTCCGAGAGGCTACACCTTC. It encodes CASSLKDRGLPRGYTF.

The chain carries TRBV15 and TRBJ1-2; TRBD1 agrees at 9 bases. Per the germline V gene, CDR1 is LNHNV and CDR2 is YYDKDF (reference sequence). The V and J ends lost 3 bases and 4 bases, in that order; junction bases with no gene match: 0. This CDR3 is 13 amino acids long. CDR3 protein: CATSRGQGYGYTF. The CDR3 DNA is TGTGCCACCAGCAGGGGACAGGGCTATGGCTACACCTTC.

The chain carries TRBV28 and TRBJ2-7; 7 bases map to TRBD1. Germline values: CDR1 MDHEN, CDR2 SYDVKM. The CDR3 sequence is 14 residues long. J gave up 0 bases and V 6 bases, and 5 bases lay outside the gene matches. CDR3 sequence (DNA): TGTGCCAGCAGCCGTTACAGGGGCTCCTACGAGCAGTACTTC. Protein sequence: CASSRYRGSYEQYF.

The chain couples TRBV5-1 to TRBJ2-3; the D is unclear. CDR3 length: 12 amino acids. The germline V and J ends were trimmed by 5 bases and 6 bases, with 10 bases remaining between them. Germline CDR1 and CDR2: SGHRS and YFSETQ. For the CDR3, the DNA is TGCGCCAGCAGAGTCTACCTGGATACGCAGTATTTT. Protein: CASRVYLDTQYF.

This CDR3 is CASSYVSDLNEQYF. As DNA, the CDR3 is TGTGCCAGCAGTTACGTTAGCGACCTGAACGAGCAGTACTTC. This chain joins TRBV6-6 and TRBJ2-7; a possible D gene is TRBD2 (5 bases). This CDR3 has 14 residues. V was trimmed by 2 bases and J by 5 bases, leaving 13 bases between them. CDR1 and CDR2 (germline): MNHNY, SVGAGI (reference sequence).

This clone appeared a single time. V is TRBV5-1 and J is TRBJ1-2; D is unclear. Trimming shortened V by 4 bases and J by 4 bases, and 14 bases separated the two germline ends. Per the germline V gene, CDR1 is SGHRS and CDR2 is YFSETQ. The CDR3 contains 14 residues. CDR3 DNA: TGCGCCAGCAGCCGCGGACCTCTCTCCTATGGCTACACCTTC. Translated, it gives CASSRGPLSYGYTF.

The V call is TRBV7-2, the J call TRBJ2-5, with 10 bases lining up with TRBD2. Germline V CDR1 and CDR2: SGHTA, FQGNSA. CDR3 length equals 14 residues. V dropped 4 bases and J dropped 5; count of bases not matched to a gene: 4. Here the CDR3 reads CASSSYSGRETQYF. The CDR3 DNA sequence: TGTGCCAGCAGCTCCTATAGCGGGAGGGAGACCCAGTACTTC.

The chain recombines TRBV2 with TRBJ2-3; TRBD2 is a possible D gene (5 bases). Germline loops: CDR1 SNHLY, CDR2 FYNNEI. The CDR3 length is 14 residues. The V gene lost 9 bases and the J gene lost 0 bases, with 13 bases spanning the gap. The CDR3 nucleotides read TGTGCCAGTCAGCTAGCCGCTAGCACAGATACGCAGTATTTT. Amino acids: CASQLAASTDTQYF.

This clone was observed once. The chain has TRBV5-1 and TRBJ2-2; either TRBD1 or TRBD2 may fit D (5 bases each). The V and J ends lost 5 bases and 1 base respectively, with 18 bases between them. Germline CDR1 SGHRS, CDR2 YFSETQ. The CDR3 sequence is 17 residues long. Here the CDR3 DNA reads TGCGCCAGCAGTTTACGCCCCGGGACGAGGAACACCGGGGAGCTGTTTTTT. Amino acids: CASSLRPGTRNTGELFF.

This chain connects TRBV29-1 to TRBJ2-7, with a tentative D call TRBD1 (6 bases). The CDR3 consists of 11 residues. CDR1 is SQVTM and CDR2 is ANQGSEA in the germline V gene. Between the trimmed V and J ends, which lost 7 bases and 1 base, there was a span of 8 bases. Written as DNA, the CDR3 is TGCAGCGCTACAGGGTCCTACGAGCAGTACTTC. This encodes CSATGSYEQYF.

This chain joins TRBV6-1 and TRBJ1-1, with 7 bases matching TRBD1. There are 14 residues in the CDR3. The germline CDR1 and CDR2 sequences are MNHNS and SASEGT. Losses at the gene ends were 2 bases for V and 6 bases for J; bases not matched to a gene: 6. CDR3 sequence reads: CASSEFIQGAEAFF. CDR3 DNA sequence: TGTGCCAGCAGTGAATTTATTCAGGGGGCTGAAGCTTTCTTT.

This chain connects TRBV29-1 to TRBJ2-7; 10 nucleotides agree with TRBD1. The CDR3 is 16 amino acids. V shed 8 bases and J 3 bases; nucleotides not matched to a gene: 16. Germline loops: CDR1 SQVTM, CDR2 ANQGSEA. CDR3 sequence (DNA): TGCAGCACCCTCCTGAGGACAGGGGGATTAGTCTACGAGCAGTACTTC. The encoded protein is CSTLLRTGGLVYEQYF.

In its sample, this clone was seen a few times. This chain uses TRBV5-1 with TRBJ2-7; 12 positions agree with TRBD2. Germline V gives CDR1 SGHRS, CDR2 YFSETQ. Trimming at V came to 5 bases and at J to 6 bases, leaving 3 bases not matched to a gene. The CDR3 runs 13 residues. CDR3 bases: TGCGCCAGCAGATCGACTAGCGGGAGCGAGCAGTACTTC. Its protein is CASRSTSGSEQYF. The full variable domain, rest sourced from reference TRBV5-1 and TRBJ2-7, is KAGVTQTPRYLIKTRGQQVTLSCSPISGHRSVSWYQQTPGQGLQFLFEYFSETQRNKGNFPGRFSGRQFSNSRSEMNVSTLELGDSALYLCASRSTSGSEQYFGPGTRLTVT.

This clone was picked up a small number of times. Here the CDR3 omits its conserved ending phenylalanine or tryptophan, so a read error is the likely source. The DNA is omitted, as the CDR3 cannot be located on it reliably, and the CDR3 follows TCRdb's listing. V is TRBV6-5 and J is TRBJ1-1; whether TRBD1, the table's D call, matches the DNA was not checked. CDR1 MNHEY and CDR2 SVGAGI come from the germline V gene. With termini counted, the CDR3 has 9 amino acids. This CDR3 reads CASRPMGAI.

CDR3 sequence: CASSPGGWYEQYF. The CDR3, as DNA: TGTGCCAGCAGCCCCGGGGGGTGGTACGAGCAGTACTTC. This chain joins TRBV6-1 and TRBJ2-7; 7 nucleotides line up with TRBD2. CDR1 is MNHNS, CDR2 SASEGT, per germline. The CDR3 extends over 13 amino acids. The V segment lost 6 bases and the J segment 4 bases; nucleotides outside the gene matches: 6.

In nucleotides, the CDR3 is TGTGCCAGCAGCTTAGGGACAGGCACCGGGGAGCTGTTTTTT. Encoded protein: CASSLGTGTGELFF. The J gene is TRBJ2-2, the V gene TRBV7-6, with 7 bases lining up with TRBD1. V shed 1 base and J 4 bases; nucleotides not matched to a gene: 0. The V gene's germline CDR1 is SGHVS and CDR2 FNYEAQ. There are 14 residues in the CDR3.

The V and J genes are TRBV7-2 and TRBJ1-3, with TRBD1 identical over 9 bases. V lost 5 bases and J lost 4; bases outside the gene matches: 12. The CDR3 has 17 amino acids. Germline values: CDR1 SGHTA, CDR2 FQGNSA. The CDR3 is CASSPGQGRVEGNTIYF. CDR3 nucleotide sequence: TGTGCCAGCAGCCCGGGACAGGGCCGGGTAGAAGGAAACACCATATATTTT.

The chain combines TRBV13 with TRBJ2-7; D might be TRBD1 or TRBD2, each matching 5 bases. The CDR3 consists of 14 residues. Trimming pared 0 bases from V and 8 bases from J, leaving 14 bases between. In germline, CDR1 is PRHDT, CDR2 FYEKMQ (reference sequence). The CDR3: CASSLGGRGDKQYF. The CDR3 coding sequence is TGTGCCAGCAGCTTAGGGGGACGGGGCGACAAGCAGTACTTC.

The CDR3 spells CASSDQLAAQDEQFF. CDR3 nucleotide sequence: TGTGCCAGCAGCGACCAACTAGCGGCGCAGGATGAGCAGTTCTTC. The chain employs TRBV11-2 and TRBJ2-1, with 8 bases fitting TRBD2. This CDR3 has 15 amino acids. J gave up 8 bases and V 5 bases, and 11 bases lay outside the gene matches. Germline V gene data show CDR1 as SGHAT and CDR2 as FQNNGV.

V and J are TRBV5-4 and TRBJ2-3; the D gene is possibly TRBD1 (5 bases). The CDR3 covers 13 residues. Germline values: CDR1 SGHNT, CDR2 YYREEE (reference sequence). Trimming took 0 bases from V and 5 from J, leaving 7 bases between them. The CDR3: CASSLGGQDTQYF. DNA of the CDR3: TGTGCCAGCAGCTTGGGAGGACAAGATACGCAGTATTTT.

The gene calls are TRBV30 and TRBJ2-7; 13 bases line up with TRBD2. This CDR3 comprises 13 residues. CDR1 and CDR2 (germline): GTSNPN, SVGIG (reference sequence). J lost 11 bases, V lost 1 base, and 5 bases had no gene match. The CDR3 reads CAWSASTSGREYF. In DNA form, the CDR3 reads TGTGCCTGGAGTGCCTCCACTAGCGGGAGGGAGTACTTC.